This T cell receptor beta chain was recorded in a study of cytomegalovirus exposure and HLA in healthy donors. Overall study findings and caveats: Reportedly, fewer N-insertions than the approximately 680-donor mean appeared in an Asian-associated ancestry cluster in a later analysis. Prior analysis indicated that the majority of TCR beta V segments exhibited productivity approximately 90% or approximately 30% of the time.

Primers for the PCR totalled 60 Vbeta and 13 Jbeta. Assay used: immunoSEQ multiplex PCR; TCRdb lists only in-frame clones, some missing. The sample has about 120,000 clones; 80% are singletons. The CDR3 has 15 amino acids. Germline CDR1 and CDR2: LNHDA and SQIVND (reference sequence). With 4 bases removed from V and 3 bases from J, the gap between germline ends came to 16 bases. With respect to this clone: The antigen remains unidentified.

This TCR derives from a male donor in good health and CMV-seronegative. This chain uses TRBV19 with TRBJ2-7; maybe TRBD1 (6 bases). Sequencing was done on a sample of PBMCs. CDR3 nucleotide sequence: TGTGCCAGTAGTACCCTAGGGGGTCAATACTACGAGCAGTACTTC. It yields the protein CASSTLGGQYYEQYF.